What follows describes a single TCR beta chain. The antigen remains unidentified. The CDR3 covers 14 residues. Germline V lookup: CDR1 LNHNV, CDR2 YYDKDF (reference sequence). The junction had 8 bases not matched to a gene; V was cut back by 9 bases and J by 3 bases. These data originate in a study of T cell responses to AZD1222 COVID-19 vaccine. Findings of the study overall: White British donors predominated, females outnumbered males, and clonal diversity was possibly underestimated. At baseline, just six AZD1222 recipients tested seropositive. Scientists sampled the repertoires only once the peak T cell response had passed.

This table comes from immunoSEQ multiplex PCR, and its TCRdb copy is limited to in-frame clones, with some not included. The sample records 150,000 to 200,000 clones, 80% to 90% being singletons. The chain carries TRBV15 and TRBJ1-5; 7 nucleotides agree with TRBD1. The sequence was obtained from an adult in good health. Sequences were derived from peripheral blood, sampled on day 0 of AZD1222 vaccination. CDR3 loop: CATSLTGLNQPQHF. The DNA of the CDR3 is TGTGCCACGAGTCTGACAGGGCTCAATCAGCCCCAGCATTTT.